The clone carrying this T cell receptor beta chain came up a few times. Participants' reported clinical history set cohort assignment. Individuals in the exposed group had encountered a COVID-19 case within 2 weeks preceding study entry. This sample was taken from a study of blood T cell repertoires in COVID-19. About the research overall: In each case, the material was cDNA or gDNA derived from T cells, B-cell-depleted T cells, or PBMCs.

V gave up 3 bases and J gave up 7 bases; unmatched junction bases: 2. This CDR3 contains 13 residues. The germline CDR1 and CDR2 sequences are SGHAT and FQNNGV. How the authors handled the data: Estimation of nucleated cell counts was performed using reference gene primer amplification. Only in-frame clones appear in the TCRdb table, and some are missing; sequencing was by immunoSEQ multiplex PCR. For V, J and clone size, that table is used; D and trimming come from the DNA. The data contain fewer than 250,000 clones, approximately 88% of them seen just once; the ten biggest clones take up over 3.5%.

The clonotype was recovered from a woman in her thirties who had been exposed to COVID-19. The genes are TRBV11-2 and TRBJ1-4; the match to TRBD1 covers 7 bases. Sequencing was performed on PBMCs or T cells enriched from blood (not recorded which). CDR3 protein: CASSFGQVEKLFF. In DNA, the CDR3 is TGTGCCAGCAGCTTCGGACAGGTTGAAAAACTGTTTTTT. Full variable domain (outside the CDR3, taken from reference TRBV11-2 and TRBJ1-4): EAGVAQSPRYKIIEKRQSVAFWCNPISGHATLYWYQQILGQGPKLLIQFQNNGVVDDSQLPKDRFSAERLKGVDSTLKIQPAKLEDSAVYLCASSFGQVEKLFFGSGTQLSVL.